This is a list of T cell receptor beta chains from one sample in a study of identical twins. TCRdb redid the calling of the 5' RACE reads with MiXCR, one entry per CDR3 protein. The sample has fewer than 900,000 distinct CDR3 sequences; around a sixth are singletons. These data were likewise used in another study, on T cells expressing NK-cell markers.

Input material: PBMCs. The receptors derive from a woman between 18 and 29 years old in good health. Each CDR3 is given with its conserved first and last residue. Fields, in order: CDR3 length, V gene, D gene, clone size, J gene, CDR3 protein, CDR3 DNA. D genes are given only for firm matches. Expanded clones are given a class, and other clones once, few, many or no size at all.

>14|TRBV20-1|.|few|TRBJ2-5
CSARDQRFQETQYF
TGCAGTGCTAGAGATCAGAGGTTCCAAGAGACCCAGTACTTC
>16|TRBV24-1|.|.|TRBJ2-2
CATSDIGLSGTGELFF
TGTGCCACCAGTGATATAGGACTGAGCGGCACCGGGGAGCTGTTTTTT
>12|TRBV9|.|few|TRBJ2-3
CASKSSTDTQYF
TGTGCCAGCAAGAGTAGCACAGATACGCAGTATTTT
>13|TRBV2|TRBD2|.|TRBJ2-1
CASDLAGHNEQFF
TGTGCCAGCGATCTAGCGGGACACAATGAGCAGTTCTTC
>15|TRBV6-5|TRBD2|once|TRBJ2-7
CASSYVTSGGYEQYF
TGTGCCAGCAGTTATGTCACTAGCGGGGGATACGAGCAGTACTTC
>14|TRBV20-1|.|few|TRBJ1-1
CSGGSSWANTEAFF
TGCAGTGGGGGATCTTCCTGGGCGAACACTGAAGCTTTCTTT
>13|TRBV12-3/TRBV12-4|.|many|TRBJ1-5
CASTHGSNQPQHF
TGTGCCAGCACCCACGGTAGCAATCAGCCCCAGCATTTT
>15|TRBV6-4|.|.|TRBJ2-1
CASSDGVGSFNEQFF
TGTGCCAGCAGTGACGGGGTGGGAAGCTTCAATGAGCAGTTCTTC
>16|TRBV6-5|.|.|TRBJ2-6
CASSYKSLSGANVLTF
TGTGCCAGCAGTTACAAAAGCCTCTCTGGGGCCAACGTCCTGACTTTC
>12|TRBV3-1|.|few|TRBJ2-1
CASRKSSNEQFF
TGTGCCAGCAGAAAGAGCAGCAATGAGCAGTTCTTC
>15|TRBV12-3/TRBV12-4|.|few|TRBJ2-3
CASSPLDRNTDTQYF
TGTGCCAGCAGCCCTTTGGACCGGAACACAGATACGCAGTATTTT
>14|TRBV6-1|.|few|TRBJ2-3
CASKAGPNTDTQYF
TGTGCCAGCAAGGCGGGACCGAACACAGATACGCAGTATTTT
>15|TRBV4-3|.|few|TRBJ2-7
CASSQTGHGAYEQYF
TGCGCCAGCAGCCAAACCGGACACGGAGCCTACGAGCAGTACTTC
>17|TRBV4-3|.|.|TRBJ2-1
CASSLLREAGSYNEQFF
TGCGCCAGCAGCCTGCTCAGGGAAGCGGGCTCCTACAATGAGCAGTTCTTC
>13|TRBV5-1|.|many|TRBJ2-1
CASSLVSHNEQFF
TGCGCCAGCAGCTTGGTCAGCCACAATGAGCAGTTCTTC
>16|TRBV7-8|.|.|TRBJ1-5
CASSPSGVRSNQPQHF
TGTGCCAGCAGCCCTTCGGGTGTCCGGAGCAATCAGCCCCAGCATTTT
>13|TRBV10-3|.|many|TRBJ2-5
CAISRTEQETQYF
TGTGCCATCAGTCGGACAGAACAAGAGACCCAGTACTTC
>15|TRBV9|.|few|TRBJ2-3
CASSVAEGITDTQYF
TGTGCCAGCAGCGTAGCCGAGGGAATCACAGATACGCAGTATTTT
>14|TRBV30|TRBD2|.|TRBJ2-7
CAWSQSSGRYEQYF
TGTGCCTGGAGTCAGTCTAGCGGGAGGTACGAGCAGTACTTC
>13|TRBV5-1|.|once|TRBJ2-5
CASSEGPQETQYF
TGCGCCAGCAGCGAGGGACCGCAAGAGACCCAGTACTTC
>16|TRBV12-3/TRBV12-4|.|.|TRBJ2-5
CASSSYVGRTQETQYF
TGTGCCAGCAGTTCCTACGTTGGGAGAACCCAAGAGACCCAGTACTTC
>16|TRBV7-6|TRBD2|few|TRBJ2-5
CASSPRSSGSKETQYF
TGTGCCAGCAGCCCACGTTCTAGCGGGTCCAAAGAGACCCAGTACTTC
>18|TRBV5-1|TRBD1|.|TRBJ2-7
CASSLAGQAQQFGYEQYF
TGCGCCAGCAGCTTGGCCGGACAGGCACAGCAGTTTGGCTACGAGCAGTACTTC
>14|TRBV12-3/TRBV12-4|TRBD1|.|TRBJ1-2
CASRGAGGARGYTF
TGTGCCAGCAGAGGGGCAGGGGGTGCGCGGGGCTACACCTTC
>17|TRBV15|.|.|TRBJ2-1
CATSRDLGGWGSNEQFF
TGTGCCACCAGCAGAGATTTGGGAGGATGGGGGTCAAATGAGCAGTTCTTC
>14|TRBV20-1|.|.|TRBJ2-7
CSARDFQGVYEQYF
TGCAGTGCTCGGGACTTCCAGGGCGTCTACGAGCAGTACTTC
>13|TRBV20-1|.|few|TRBJ2-1
CSGQLADYNEQFF
TGCAGTGGTCAACTAGCTGACTACAATGAGCAGTTCTTC
>16|TRBV5-1|.|.|TRBJ2-5
CASSLKVRQGQETQYF
TGCGCCAGCAGCTTGAAGGTTCGGCAGGGCCAAGAGACCCAGTACTTC
>12|TRBV29-1|.|few|TRBJ1-2
CSVERQSYGYTF
TGCAGCGTTGAAAGACAGAGCTATGGCTACACCTTC
>16|TRBV6-1|.|.|TRBJ2-2
CASSGGPDRPPGELFF
TGTGCCAGCAGTGGGGGCCCTGATAGACCACCCGGGGAGCTGTTTTTT
>13|TRBV7-2|.|.|TRBJ2-7
CASSTGHNYEQYF
TGTGCCAGCAGCACGGGACACAACTACGAGCAGTACTTC
>14|TRBV15|TRBD1|.|TRBJ1-1
CATSGRTGNAEAFF
TGTGCCACCAGCGGAAGGACAGGGAACGCTGAAGCTTTCTTT
>15|TRBV4-3|.|.|TRBJ1-1
CASSQDSGVNTEAFF
TGCGCCAGCAGCCAAGATTCAGGGGTGAACACTGAAGCTTTCTTT
>14|TRBV5-1|TRBD1|.|TRBJ1-4
CASSPGQQNEKLFF
TGCGCCAGCTCCCCGGGACAGCAAAATGAAAAACTGTTTTTT
>11|TRBV20-1|.|many|TRBJ1-3
CSAYKENTIYF
TGCAGTGCTTACAAAGAAAACACCATATATTTT
>12|TRBV6-2/TRBV6-3|.|.|TRBJ2-1
CASTEGRYEQFF
TGTGCCAGCACCGAAGGTAGATATGAGCAGTTCTTC
>15|TRBV28|.|few|TRBJ2-2
CASRPQGIRSGELFF
TGTGCCAGCAGACCGCAGGGAATTAGGTCCGGGGAGCTGTTTTTT
>12|TRBV20-1|TRBD1|.|TRBJ1-2
CSARGTGDGYTF
TGCAGTGCCCGAGGGACAGGGGATGGCTACACCTTC
>16|TRBV7-3|TRBD2|.|TRBJ2-1
CASSTLAGVHYNEQFF
TGTGCCAGCAGCACCCTAGCGGGGGTCCATTACAATGAGCAGTTCTTC
>13|TRBV20-1|.|few|TRBJ1-4
CSAQDRAGEKLFF
TGCAGTGCTCAAGACCGGGCCGGTGAAAAACTGTTTTTT
>15|TRBV12-3/TRBV12-4|.|few|TRBJ2-2
CASSPAPGNTGELFF
TGTGCCAGCAGCCCGGCCCCCGGGAACACCGGGGAGCTGTTTTTT
>13|TRBV20-1|.|few|TRBJ1-1
CSAPIRGTPEAFF
TGCAGTGCTCCGATTCGGGGGACCCCTGAAGCTTTCTTT
>12|TRBV5-1|.|.|TRBJ2-2
CASSDPGGELFF
TGCGCCAGCAGCGACCCGGGAGGGGAGCTGTTTTTT
>16|TRBV3-1|TRBD1|.|TRBJ2-7
CASSPRDSLFSYEQYF
TGTGCCAGCAGCCCCCGGGACAGCCTCTTCTCCTACGAGCAGTACTTC
>17|TRBV7-9|.|few|TRBJ2-5
CASSFALYGQPKETQYF
TGTGCCAGCAGCTTCGCGTTGTATGGACAGCCCAAAGAGACCCAGTACTTC
>15|TRBV5-1|.|few|TRBJ1-5
CASSLEAGVEQPQHF
TGCGCCAGCAGCTTGGAGGCAGGGGTGGAACAGCCCCAGCATTTT
>15|TRBV12-3/TRBV12-4|TRBD1|many|TRBJ2-1
CASSASGTGGTEQFF
TGTGCCAGCAGTGCCTCCGGGACAGGGGGCACTGAGCAGTTCTTC
>14|TRBV20-1|.|few|TRBJ2-3
CSSAALAATDTQYF
TGCAGCTCAGCGGCACTAGCTGCCACAGATACGCAGTATTTT
>13|TRBV15|.|few|TRBJ2-3
CATSTHPGDTQYF
TGTGCCACCAGCACTCACCCGGGAGATACGCAGTATTTT
>13|TRBV20-1|TRBD2|.|TRBJ2-1
CSARGLAGDEQFF
TGCAGTGCTAGAGGACTAGCGGGGGATGAGCAGTTCTTC
>19|TRBV12-3/TRBV12-4|TRBD2|.|TRBJ2-1
CASTTRGLAGGRSYNEQFF
TGTGCCAGCACCACCAGGGGTCTAGCGGGAGGCCGCTCCTACAATGAGCAGTTCTTC
>18|TRBV12-3/TRBV12-4|TRBD2|.|TRBJ2-6
CASSVPRRGGSGANVLTF
TGTGCCAGCAGTGTCCCCCGGCGGGGGGGATCTGGGGCCAACGTCCTGACTTTC
>14|TRBV10-3|.|.|TRBJ2-2
CAVKDSRRTGELFF
TGTGCCGTCAAGGACAGCCGAAGGACCGGGGAGCTGTTTTTT
>13|TRBV7-2|.|many|TRBJ2-5
CASSGRVKETQYF
TGTGCCAGCAGCGGACGGGTAAAAGAGACCCAGTACTTC
>18|TRBV6-1|TRBD1|many|TRBJ1-2
CASSEREKYRGGFHGYTF
TGTGCCAGCAGTGAACGAGAAAAATACAGGGGGGGCTTCCATGGCTACACCTTC
>14|TRBV12-3/TRBV12-4|.|.|TRBJ1-4
CASRRRGYDEKLFF
TGTGCCAGCAGGCGACGGGGTTACGACGAAAAACTGTTTTTT